The clone carrying this T cell receptor (beta chain) is a singleton in its sample. Profiled with immunoSEQ multiplex PCR; TCRdb holds only in-frame clones, not every one. The data contain 170,000 or so clones, 91% of them seen just once; the ten biggest clones take up around 2%. These data belong to a study of control samples from healthy donors and cancer patients. The CDR3 consists of 14 residues. CDR1 SQVTM and CDR2 ANQGSEA come from the germline V gene. The V end lost 6 bases, the J end lost 2 bases, and 16 bases lay between the germline ends. Sequencing input: blood. This clonotype was obtained from a woman between 35 and 50 years old in good health. J is TRBJ1-1 and V is TRBV29-1, with D possibly being TRBD1 (6 bases). CDR3 amino acids: CSVGKRTANTEAFF. CDR3 coding DNA: TGCAGCGTCGGCAAAAGGACAGCTAACACTGAAGCTTTCTTT. The complete variable domain, with remaining parts taken from reference TRBV29-1 and TRBJ1-1, reads SAVISQKPSRDICQRGTSLTIQCQVDSQVTMMFWYRQQPGQSLTLIATANQGSEATYESGFVIDKFPISRPNLTFSTLTVSNMSPEDSSIYLCSVGKRTANTEAFFGQGTRLTVV.